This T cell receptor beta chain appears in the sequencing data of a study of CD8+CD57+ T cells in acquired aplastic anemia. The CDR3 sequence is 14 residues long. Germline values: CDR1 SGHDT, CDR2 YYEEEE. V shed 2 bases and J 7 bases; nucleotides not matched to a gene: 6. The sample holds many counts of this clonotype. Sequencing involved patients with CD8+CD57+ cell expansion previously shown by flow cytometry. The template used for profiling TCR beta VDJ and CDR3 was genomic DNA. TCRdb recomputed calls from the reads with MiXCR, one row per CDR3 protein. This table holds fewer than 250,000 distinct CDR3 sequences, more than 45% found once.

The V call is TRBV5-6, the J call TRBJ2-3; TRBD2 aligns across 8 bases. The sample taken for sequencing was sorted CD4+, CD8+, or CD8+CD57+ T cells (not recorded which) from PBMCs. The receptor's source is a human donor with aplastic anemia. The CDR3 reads CASSLSGSRYTQYF. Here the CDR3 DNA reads TGTGCCAGCAGCTTAAGCGGGAGTCGGTATACGCAGTATTTT.